These 18 T cell receptor beta chains were sequenced from one sample in a study of blood T cell repertoires in COVID-19 (dated by TCRdb to the early 2020s). Receptor amplification or capture employed the immunoSEQ multiplex PCR assay. The source is immuneACCESS, and TCRdb retained only in-frame sequences with V and J called. Part of the clones is not carried over; for the studies checked, unresolved V genes explain less than half of this, and the remainder is unexplained. This sample gives fewer than 250,000 clones in total; around 80% of them show up just once. The ten largest clones represent around 21% of the sample. The material sequenced was peripheral blood. These receptors were collected from a human donor in a cohort sampled during active COVID-19.

This rearrangement joins TRBV19 to TRBJ2-1, with 11 nucleotides matching TRBD2. This CDR3 has 16 residues. V shed 0 bases, J shed 6 bases, and the junction held 4 bases outside the gene matches. Germline V CDR1 and CDR2: LNHDA, SQIVND (reference sequence). The CDR3 DNA sequence: TGTGCCAGTAGTATAGACCTAGCGGGGGGAGTCAATGAGCAGTTCTTC. Its translation: CASSIDLAGGVNEQFF.

The rearrangement links TRBV19 to TRBJ1-1; D may be TRBD1 (5 bases). V lost 5 bases to trimming and J lost 1 base, with 14 bases between them. Germline V CDR1 and CDR2: LNHDA, SQIVND (reference sequence). CDR3 length equals 15 residues. The CDR3 is CASSPIGHPNTEAFF. The CDR3 nucleotides read TGTGCCAGTAGTCCAATAGGACACCCGAACACTGAAGCTTTCTTT.

The chain links TRBV7-9 to TRBJ1-3; the D is unclear. The CDR3 is made up of 13 amino acids. Germline values: CDR1 SEHNR, CDR2 FQNEAQ (reference sequence). The V and J ends lost 8 bases and 3 bases respectively, with 11 bases between them. The CDR3 DNA follows: TGTGCCAGCGGCGGGTCCGGTGGAAACACCATATATTTT. Protein: CASGGSGGNTIYF.

This chain connects TRBV10-3 to TRBJ1-3; D ambiguous. V lost 6 bases and J 8 bases, leaving 14 bases between the germline ends. Germline CDR1 and CDR2: ENHRY and SYGVKD. This CDR3 comprises 13 residues. For the CDR3, the DNA is TGTGCCATCAGCCTGGTAACGGGAGACACCATATATTTT. It is translated as CAISLVTGDTIYF.

The chain is built from TRBV6-5 and TRBJ1-6, with D perhaps TRBD1 (5 bases). Germline-derived CDR1 and CDR2 are MNHEY and SVGAGI. The CDR3 runs 15 residues. The germline V and J ends were trimmed by 4 bases and 3 bases, with 10 bases remaining between them. CDR3 nucleotides: TGTGCCAGCAGTTTGTTACAGGACTATAATTCACCCCTCCACTTT. Translated, it gives CASSLLQDYNSPLHF.

This chain joins TRBV5-4 and TRBJ1-2, with 9 nucleotides matching TRBD1. The CDR3 totals 14 residues. Germline-derived CDR1 and CDR2 are SGHNT and YYREEE (reference sequence). V shed 2 bases and J 6 bases; nucleotides not matched to a gene: 5. DNA of the CDR3: TGTGCCAGCAGCTTACCGGACAGGGGCCATGGCTACACCTTC. It encodes CASSLPDRGHGYTF. Complete variable domain (other parts from reference TRBV5-4 and TRBJ1-2): ETGVTQSPTHLIKTRGQQVTLRCSSQSGHNTVSWYQQALGQGPQFIFQYYREEENGRGNFPPRFSGLQFPNYSSELNVNALELDDSALYLCASSLPDRGHGYTFGSGTRLTVV.

The genes are TRBV18 and TRBJ2-6, with 8 bases identical to TRBD1. The CDR3 contains 16 residues. Looked up from germline, CDR1 is KGHSH and CDR2 is LQKENI. Trimming cost V 3 bases and J 0 bases; bases outside gene matches: 1. The CDR3 DNA is TGTGCCAGCTCACCTGGACAGGGCTCTGGGGCCAACGTCCTGACTTTC. It codes for CASSPGQGSGANVLTF. Based on the CDR3 plus reference TRBV18 and TRBJ2-6, the full variable domain is NAGVMQNPRHLVRRRGQEARLRCSPMKGHSHVYWYRQLPEEGLKFMVYLQKENIIDESGMPKERFSAEFPKEGPSILRIQQVVRGDSAAYFCASSPGQGSGANVLTFGAGSRLTVL.

This chain connects TRBV28 to TRBJ2-5; TRBD1 agrees at 9 bases. Germline V CDR1 and CDR2: MDHEN, SYDVKM. The CDR3 is 15 residues long. V dropped 4 bases and J dropped 0; count of bases not matched to a gene: 3. In DNA, the CDR3 is TGTGCCAGCAGTTGGACAGGGGTGTACCAAGAGACCCAGTACTTC. Its protein is CASSWTGVYQETQYF.

The genes are TRBV6-5 and TRBJ1-1; 8 bases are shared with TRBD1. V was pared by 6 bases and J by 4 bases, with 7 bases of the junction left unmatched. Germline CDR1 MNHEY, CDR2 SVGAGI. This CDR3 comprises 14 residues. CDR3 sequence reads: CASSPDRVSTEAFF. CDR3 nucleotide sequence: TGTGCCAGCAGCCCGGACAGGGTATCCACTGAAGCTTTCTTT.

V usage is TRBV11-1 and J usage is TRBJ1-6, with 7 bases aligning to TRBD1. Looked up from germline, CDR1 is SGHAT and CDR2 is FQDESV (reference sequence). The V segment lost 6 bases and the J segment 10 bases; nucleotides outside the gene matches: 9. The CDR3 contains 14 residues. CDR3 bases: TGTGCCAGCAGGCCGGCAGGGGGTGCATCACCCCTCCACTTT. Translating it yields CASRPAGGASPLHF.

The sample holds a few counts of this clone. The V and J genes are TRBV25-1 and TRBJ2-7; D is perhaps TRBD1 (6 bases). Trimming left V 5 bases short and J 0 bases short, with 8 bases between. Germline lookup yields CDR1 MGHDK and CDR2 SYGVNS. This CDR3 region has 13 residues. CDR3 coding DNA: TGTGCCAGCAGTCCACAGGGCTCCTACGAGCAGTACTTC. It translates to CASSPQGSYEQYF.

This rearrangement joins TRBV5-1 to TRBJ2-6; D is unclear. From germline, CDR1 is SGHRS and CDR2 YFSETQ. Trimming shortened V by 4 bases and J by 2 bases, and 22 bases separated the two germline ends. This CDR3 region has 19 residues. CDR3 residues: CASSPRHGFGSPGANVLTF. As DNA, the CDR3 is TGCGCCAGCAGCCCGCGACATGGTTTTGGAAGTCCTGGGGCCAACGTCCTGACTTTC.

The V and J genes are TRBV4-2 and TRBJ2-5; D is perhaps TRBD1 (5 bases). Germline V gives CDR1 LGHNA, CDR2 YNFKEQ. Between the trimmed V and J ends, which lost 1 base and 0 bases, there was a span of 9 bases. The CDR3 extends over 15 amino acids. The CDR3 region has the DNA TGTGCCAGCAGCCAAGTTCAGGGAAACCAAGAGACCCAGTACTTC. Residues: CASSQVQGNQETQYF.

In regard to this clone: In the same sample, other DNA sequences code for this CDR3. This chain connects TRBV7-2 to TRBJ2-2; no definite D call. The V gene lost 6 bases and the J gene lost 5 bases, with 7 bases spanning the gap. The CDR3 runs to 12 residues. Germline V gene lookup returns CDR1 SGHTA and CDR2 FQGNSA. DNA for the CDR3: TGTGCCAGCAGTTCCCGTACCGGGGAGCTGTTTTTT. Amino acid sequence: CASSSRTGELFF.

This chain uses TRBV10-3 with TRBJ2-7; 10 positions agree with TRBD1. The CDR3 is made up of 14 amino acids. Trimming removed 2 bases from V and 6 bases from J; junction bases left unmatched: 4. Germline assignment: CDR1 ENHRY and CDR2 SYGVKD. CDR3 amino acids: CAISEDRGPGEQYF. The CDR3 region has the DNA TGTGCCATCAGTGAGGACAGGGGGCCTGGCGAGCAGTACTTC.

V is TRBV6-6 and J is TRBJ1-6; TRBD1 aligns across 7 bases. This CDR3 is 14 amino acids long. J lost 9 bases, V lost 7 bases, and 9 bases had no gene match. From germline, CDR1 is MNHNY and CDR2 SVGAGI (reference sequence). CDR3 protein: CASTDRQGSSPLHF. The CDR3 DNA reads TGTGCCAGCACGGACCGACAGGGTTCTTCACCCCTCCACTTT.

J is TRBJ2-5 and V is TRBV24-1; perhaps TRBD2 as D (6 bases). The V end lost 3 bases, the J end lost 4 bases, and 11 bases lay between the germline ends. Germline V gene data show CDR1 as KGHDR and CDR2 as SFDVKD. CDR3 size: 14 residues. CDR3 sequence: CATSDAAGPETQYF. CDR3 in DNA: TGTGCCACCAGTGATGCAGCGGGTCCAGAGACCCAGTACTTC.

The chain carries TRBV14 and TRBJ2-7, with 7 positions matching TRBD1. CDR1 is SGHDN, CDR2 FVKESK, per germline. This CDR3 contains 16 residues. V was pared by 4 bases and J by 5 bases, with 14 bases of the junction left unmatched. In DNA form, the CDR3 reads TGTGCCAGCAGCCCCTACAGGGGTTTAAGTATTCACGAGCAGTACTTC. Protein product: CASSPYRGLSIHEQYF.